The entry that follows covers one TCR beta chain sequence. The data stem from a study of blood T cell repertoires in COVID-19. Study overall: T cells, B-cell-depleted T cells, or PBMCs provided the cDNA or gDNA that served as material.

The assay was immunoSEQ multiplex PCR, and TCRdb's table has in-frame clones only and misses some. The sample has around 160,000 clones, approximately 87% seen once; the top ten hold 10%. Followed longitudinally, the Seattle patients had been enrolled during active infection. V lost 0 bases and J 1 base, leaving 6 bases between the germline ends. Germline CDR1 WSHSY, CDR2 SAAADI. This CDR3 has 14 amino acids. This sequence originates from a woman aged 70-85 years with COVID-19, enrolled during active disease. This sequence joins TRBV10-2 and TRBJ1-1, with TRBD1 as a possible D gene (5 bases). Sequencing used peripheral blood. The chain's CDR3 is CASSESQGNTEAFF. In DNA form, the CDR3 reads TGCGCCAGCAGTGAGTCTCAGGGGAACACTGAAGCTTTCTTT.